This is a list of T cell receptor beta chains from one sample in a study of regulatory T cells in long-lasting Graves disease. Via MiXCR, TCRdb re-called the multiplex PCR reads, giving one row per CDR3 protein. Of roughly 450,000 distinct CDR3 sequences listed, roughly a quarter are singletons. The source was peripheral blood mononuclear cells (PBMCs), collected when the disease was refractory, from a patient treated with antithyroid drugs. The receptors were sampled from a female donor with Graves disease. Each CDR3 is given with its conserved first and last residue. D genes are given only for firm matches. A clone size is listed for some rows: how often the clone was seen (once, few, many), or a class if it is expanded.

cdr3_nt,cdr3_aa,v_call,j_call,clone_size,d_call
TGTGCCAGCAGCTTAACGACACAGCGTGCCCCCGGTGGCACAGATACGCAGTATTTT,CASSLTTQRAPGGTDTQYF,TRBV7-2,TRBJ2-3,NA,NA
TGTGCCATCAGCGATACAGGGGTAGAGACCCAGTACTTC,CAISDTGVETQYF,TRBV10-3,TRBJ2-5,many,TRBD1
TGTGCCAGCAGCTTAGGTCAGGGCACCGGGGAGCTGTTTTTT,CASSLGQGTGELFF,TRBV7-2,TRBJ2-2,few,NA
TGTGCCATCAGTGAACGAGATCCGGGACAGGGTGGGGAGACCCAGTACTTC,CAISERDPGQGGETQYF,TRBV10-3,TRBJ2-5,many,TRBD1
TGTGCCAGCAGTACCCTAGGAGGGTGGGGCTACACCTTC,CASSTLGGWGYTF,TRBV28,TRBJ1-2,NA,NA
TGTGCCAGCAGCGCGGTAGGAGGGGGCATCTATGGCTACACCTTC,CASSAVGGGIYGYTF,TRBV9,TRBJ1-2,NA,TRBD1
TGTGCCAGCAGCTCGATACTGGGGGAGCTGTTTTTT,CASSSILGELFF,TRBV7-3,TRBJ2-2,NA,NA
TGTGCCAGCAGCCAAGCCCGGGACAGCTATGGCTACACCTTC,CASSQARDSYGYTF,TRBV3-1,TRBJ1-2,NA,TRBD1
TGTGCCAGCAGCTGGGGACCGATTGAAGCTTTCTTT,CASSWGPIEAFF,TRBV7-9,TRBJ1-1,NA,NA
TGCGCCAGCAGCTTCGGCCTAGCGGGAGCCCAAGAGACCCAGTACTTC,CASSFGLAGAQETQYF,TRBV5-1,TRBJ2-5,NA,TRBD2
TGTGCCACCAGCAGAGTATCAGCTGCGGGATCGGGGGACGAGCAGTACTTC,CATSRVSAAGSGDEQYF,TRBV15,TRBJ2-7,NA,NA
TGTGCCAGCAGTTTATTTGTTCTAGCGGACTCCTACGAGCAGTACTTC,CASSLFVLADSYEQYF,TRBV28,TRBJ2-7,many,TRBD2
TGTGCCAGCAGTGATGGAAGGAGACCGGGGAATCAGCCCCAGCATTTT,CASSDGRRPGNQPQHF,TRBV25-1,TRBJ1-5,few,NA
TGTGCCAGCAGCTTGCGGTCGATCTCTGGGGCCAACGTCCTGACTTTC,CASSLRSISGANVLTF,TRBV5-4,TRBJ2-6,NA,NA
TGCGCCAGCAGCTTGGCCGGCAGGGCTAACTATGGCTACACCTTC,CASSLAGRANYGYTF,TRBV5-1,TRBJ1-2,NA,NA
TGTGCCAGCTTTCAAATTATGAACACTGAAGCTTTCTTT,CASFQIMNTEAFF,TRBV12-3/TRBV12-4,TRBJ1-1,many,NA
TGTGCCAGCAGCCCGGGACTAGCGGGAGGCTCCGAGCAGTACTTC,CASSPGLAGGSEQYF,TRBV7-2,TRBJ2-7,few,TRBD2
TGTGCCAGCAGCTTAGAGGGCGGGTTCGGAGGCTACACCTTC,CASSLEGGFGGYTF,TRBV7-2,TRBJ1-2,few,NA
TGTGCCAGCAGGGACAGTTTGGGGCTAGGCGAGCAGTACTTC,CASRDSLGLGEQYF,TRBV6-1,TRBJ2-7,NA,NA
TGTGCCAGCAGCTCAGTAAAGACAGGGGCCCAGTACTTC,CASSSVKTGAQYF,TRBV7-9,TRBJ2-5,NA,TRBD1
TGTGCCAGTAGCAAACTAGCGGGAACCAAAAACATTCAGTACTTC,CASSKLAGTKNIQYF,TRBV19,TRBJ2-4,NA,TRBD2
TGTGCCAGCAGTTTACCCCGATCAAGGACTAGGTTCACCGGGGAGCTGTTTTTT,CASSLPRSRTRFTGELFF,TRBV28,TRBJ2-2,NA,TRBD2
TGTGCCAGTAGTATTATGGACAGCCAAGAGACCCAGTACTTC,CASSIMDSQETQYF,TRBV19,TRBJ2-5,NA,NA
TGTGCCAGCAGTCACGGACAGCAAGGGAGCACTGAAGCTTTCTTT,CASSHGQQGSTEAFF,TRBV12-3/TRBV12-4,TRBJ1-1,NA,NA
TGTGCCAGCAGTTTATGGGGACTAGCGGGAGATGGCGAGCAGTACTTC,CASSLWGLAGDGEQYF,TRBV28,TRBJ2-7,many,TRBD2
TGTGCCAGCAGGATCAAGGCAACTAATGAAAAACTGTTTTTT,CASRIKATNEKLFF,TRBV2,TRBJ1-4,many,NA
TGTGCCAGCAGTATAGGGGACAGGAGGGACGAGCAGTACTTC,CASSIGDRRDEQYF,TRBV28,TRBJ2-7,many,TRBD1
TGTGCCAGCAGTTACTCGATTTCCGGGACCACACCCACCGGGGAGCTGTTTTTT,CASSYSISGTTPTGELFF,TRBV6-6,TRBJ2-2,many,NA
TGTGCCAGCAGTGAAGAAGGGACGGCTAATTCACCCCTCCACTTT,CASSEEGTANSPLHF,TRBV28,TRBJ1-6,few,NA
TGTGCCAGCAGCGCACAGAGTCCCCTCGTCCCTGGCTACACCTTC,CASSAQSPLVPGYTF,TRBV9,TRBJ1-2,few,NA
TGCAGTGCTAGAGCCCCTAGCGGGAGCACGAACACCGGGGAGCTGTTTTTT,CSARAPSGSTNTGELFF,TRBV20-1,TRBJ2-2,few,TRBD2
TGTGCCACCCAATTACTTTCGGGGGGAGACATTCAGTACTTC,CATQLLSGGDIQYF,TRBV12-3/TRBV12-4,TRBJ2-4,many,TRBD2
TGTGCCAGCAGCTTATCGGGATACAATTCCTACGAGCAGTACTTC,CASSLSGYNSYEQYF,TRBV7-2,TRBJ2-7,NA,NA
TGTGCCAGCAGCTTAACGGACGTGGGGGTAATTAAAGAGACCCAGTACTTC,CASSLTDVGVIKETQYF,TRBV7-6,TRBJ2-5,few,NA
TGCAGCGTTGTTCAGGCCCGTGGGGGCGAGCAGTACTTC,CSVVQARGGEQYF,TRBV29-1,TRBJ2-7,few,NA
TGTGCCAGCAGCTTTATAGGAGAGACCCAGTACTTC,CASSFIGETQYF,TRBV3-1,TRBJ2-5,NA,NA
TGTGCCAGCAGTGATCGCCGGGACGTCTATGGCTACACCTTC,CASSDRRDVYGYTF,TRBV2,TRBJ1-2,many,NA
TGTGCCAGCAGTCCCCGGGGGAATCAGCCCCAGCATTTT,CASSPRGNQPQHF,TRBV2,TRBJ1-5,many,NA
TGTGCCAGCAGTCTTATAGGAAACACCATATATTTT,CASSLIGNTIYF,TRBV12-3/TRBV12-4,TRBJ1-3,NA,NA
TGTGCCAGCTCACCAGTCCCCACTGAAGCTTTCTTT,CASSPVPTEAFF,TRBV18,TRBJ1-1,few,NA
TGTGCCAGCAGTTACGAAGTGCTACCAGAGACCCAGTACTTC,CASSYEVLPETQYF,TRBV6-5,TRBJ2-5,NA,NA